The entry below gives a single TCR beta chain sequence along with its context. What it binds is unknown. The data belong to a study of PD-1 blockade in mismatch repair-deficient tumors. Study as a whole: All were previously treated, progressing patients with about twelve mismatch repair-deficient cancer types. Study-wide results and caveats: After pembrolizumab, tumor-resident clones rose rapidly, then generally contracted before radiologic responses.

Mismatch repair deficiency was confirmed in all patients, by PCR or immunohistochemistry. The V and J ends lost 4 bases and 7 bases, in that order; junction bases with no gene match: 4. CDR1 is SGHNT, CDR2 YYREEE, per germline (reference sequence). The CDR3 length is 13 residues. Data came from immunoSEQ multiplex PCR; TCRdb stores just in-frame clones and leaves some out. Among tens of thousands of clones, 79% were seen once, and the ten largest hold 22%. The chain links TRBV5-4 to TRBJ2-2, with 7 bases identical to TRBD1. The sequencing used peripheral blood, collected 4 weeks after starting pembrolizumab. The sequence came from an adult with mismatch repair-deficient cancer. The CDR3, as DNA: TGTGCCAGCAGCCCCTGGGACAGCGGGGAGCTGTTTTTT. Its protein is CASSPWDSGELFF.